The T cell receptor beta chain described here comes from a study of blood T cell repertoires in COVID-19. Study information: T cells, B-cell-depleted T cells, or PBMCs supplied cDNA or gDNA.

This clone turned up a few times. The same CDR3 can be traced to other DNA sequences in this sample. Here immunoSEQ multiplex PCR was the method, and the copy in TCRdb shows in-frame clones only, minus some. The data show 100,000 or so clones, roughly 86% seen once. After removal of 4 bases from V and 4 bases from J, the junction contained 6 bases not matched to a gene. This CDR3 is built from 14 residues. Germline V gene data show CDR1 as SGHTA and CDR2 as FQGNSA. The rearrangement links TRBV7-2 to TRBJ1-1; TRBD1 agrees at 7 bases. The receptor comes from a middle-aged man with active or convalescent COVID-19. Input material: peripheral blood. The CDR3 region is CASSSRQGGTEAFF. The CDR3 bases are TGTGCCAGCAGCTCGAGACAGGGCGGCACTGAAGCTTTCTTT.